This TCR beta chain was obtained from a study of T cell responses to AZD1222 COVID-19 vaccine. Study results and caveats: Clonal diversity may have been underestimated in mostly white British donors. Vaccine-associated CD4 TCRs ranged over spike, dominating at 160-218 and 743-854. Among AZD1222 vaccinees, only six were seropositive at baseline.

This CDR3 is 15 amino acids long. The method was immunoSEQ multiplex PCR; TCRdb's version includes in-frame clones alone and lacks a portion of them. The sample has 140,000 or so clones; roughly 92% are singletons. As for this clone: Its target is unknown.

The sequenced sample was peripheral blood, obtained on day 0 of AZD1222 vaccination. The clonotype comes from an adult in good health. V gene TRBV21-1 combines with J gene TRBJ2-1; TRBD2, the D gene given by the table, was not confirmed from the DNA. TRBV21-1 is designated a pseudogene. The CDR3 loop reads CASSPRVERTNEQFF. The CDR3 DNA sequence: TGTGCCAGCAGCCCTCGGGTGGAACGAACTAATGAGCAGTTCTTC.